Detailed here is one T cell receptor (beta chain). The antigen is undetermined. Via MiXCR, TCRdb re-called the 5' RACE reads, giving one row per CDR3 protein. The data show about 33,000 distinct CDR3 sequences, over 20% seen once. The data stem from a study of T-cell memory formation after mild COVID-19. The overall study: TCR clusters were mostly confined to one donor each.

Overall study findings and caveats: CD4/CD8 balance characterized clones contracting day 15 to 85, and CD4+ skew characterized later expanders. Several responding clones turned up in pre-infection memory, indicating that cross-reactive memory may have taken part. Those CD4+ clones that contracted were mainly in CM and EM (CD8+ ones in EMRA).

The V gene lost 3 bases and the J gene lost 7 bases, with 10 bases spanning the gap. The germline CDR1 and CDR2 sequences are LGHDT and YNNKEL (reference sequence). This CDR3 has 12 residues. The sample comprised PBMCs or a T cell subset sorted from them (not recorded which). The chain has TRBV3-1 and TRBJ2-7; D may be TRBD1 (5 bases). The receptor comes from an adult who had mild COVID-19 (a few samples of this study predate the infection). Cell type and time point are not known. In nucleotides, the CDR3 is TGTGCCAGCAGCCATTTGGGGCTTGAGCAGTACTTC. Protein: CASSHLGLEQYF.